This record looks at one TCR beta chain sequence and its context. The CDR3 is 19 amino acids. Germline loops: CDR1 SGHAT, CDR2 FQNNGV. V gave up 1 base and J gave up 0 bases; unmatched junction bases: 11. The primer mix had 60 Vbeta and 13 Jbeta primers. Profiled with immunoSEQ multiplex PCR; TCRdb holds only in-frame clones, not every one. The table lists more than 20,000 clones, 60% to 80% of them singletons. The sample originates from a study of cytomegalovirus exposure and HLA in healthy donors. The chain joins TRBV11-2 to TRBJ2-4, with 8 bases lining up with TRBD2. This sequence originates from a man in his fifties or sixties in good health and CMV-seronegative. Sequencing was performed on PBMCs. This CDR3 reads CASSLVGLGSGTAKNIQYF. The CDR3 DNA reads as TGTGCCAGCAGCTTAGTAGGGCTGGGTAGCGGGACAGCCAAAAACATTCAGTACTTC.